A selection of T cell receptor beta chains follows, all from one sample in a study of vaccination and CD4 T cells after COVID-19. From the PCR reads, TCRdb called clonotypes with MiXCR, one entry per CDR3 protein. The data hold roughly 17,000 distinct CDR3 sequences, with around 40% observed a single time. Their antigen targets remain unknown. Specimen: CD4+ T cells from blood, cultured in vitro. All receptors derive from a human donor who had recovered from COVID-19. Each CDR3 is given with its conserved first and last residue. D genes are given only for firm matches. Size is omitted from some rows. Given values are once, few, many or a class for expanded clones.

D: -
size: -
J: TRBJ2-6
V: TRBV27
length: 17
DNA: TGTGCCAGCAGTTCTTCCCCTAGGGAGACTGGGGCCAACGTCCTGACTTTC
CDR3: CASSSSPRETGANVLTF

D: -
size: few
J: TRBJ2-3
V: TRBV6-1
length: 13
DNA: TGTGCCATCGGGGCGGGCCTCACAGATACGCAGTATTTT
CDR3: CAIGAGLTDTQYF

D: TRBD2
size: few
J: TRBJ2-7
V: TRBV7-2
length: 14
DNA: TGTGCCAGCGGACTAGCGGGAGATCGGGTCGAGCAGTACTTC
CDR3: CASGLAGDRVEQYF

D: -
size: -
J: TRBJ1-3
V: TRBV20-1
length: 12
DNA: TGCAGTGCTGAATACTCTGGAAACACCATATATTTT
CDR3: CSAEYSGNTIYF

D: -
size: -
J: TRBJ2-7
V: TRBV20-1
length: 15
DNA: TGCAGTGCTAGAGTCGCGGACCGACCTTCCTACGAGCAGTACTTC
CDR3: CSARVADRPSYEQYF

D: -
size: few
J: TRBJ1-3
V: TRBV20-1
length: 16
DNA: TGCAGTGCTAGACCCGGGACCGCTAAGTCTGGAAACACCATATATTTT
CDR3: CSARPGTAKSGNTIYF

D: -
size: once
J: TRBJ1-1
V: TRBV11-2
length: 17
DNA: TGTGCCAGCAGCCCGAGGCACAGACAGAACATGAACACTGAAGCTTTCTTT
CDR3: CASSPRHRQNMNTEAFF

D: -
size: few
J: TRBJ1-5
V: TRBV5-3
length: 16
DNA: TGTGCCAGACCAATGTGGGGGGATAATAGCAATCAGCCCCAGCATTTT
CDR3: CARPMWGDNSNQPQHF

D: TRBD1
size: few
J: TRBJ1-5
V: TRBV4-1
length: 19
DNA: TGCGCCAGCAGCCTCCGAACACCCGGGACAGCTGAGAGCAATCAGCCCCAGCATTTT
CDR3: CASSLRTPGTAESNQPQHF

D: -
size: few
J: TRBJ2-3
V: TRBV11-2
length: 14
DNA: TGTGCCAGCAGCTTAGCGGGGGCAATAGATACGCAGTATTTT
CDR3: CASSLAGAIDTQYF

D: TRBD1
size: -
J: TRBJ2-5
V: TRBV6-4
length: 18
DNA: TGTGCCACCATGCGATTTCAGGGGGATTCACAAATCCAAGAGACCCAGTACTTC
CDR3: CATMRFQGDSQIQETQYF

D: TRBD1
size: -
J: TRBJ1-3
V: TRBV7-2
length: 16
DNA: TGTGCCAGCAGCTTAGAAGGGACAGTTTCTGGAAACACCATATATTTT
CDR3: CASSLEGTVSGNTIYF

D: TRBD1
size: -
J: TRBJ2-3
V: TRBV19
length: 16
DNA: TGTGCCAGTAGCCCATTGGGACAGGGAGGTACAGATACGCAGTATTTT
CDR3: CASSPLGQGGTDTQYF

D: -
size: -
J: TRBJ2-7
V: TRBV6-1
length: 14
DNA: TGTGCCAGCAGAAAAGCGGGTGCTGGGTACGAGCAGTACTTC
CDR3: CASRKAGAGYEQYF

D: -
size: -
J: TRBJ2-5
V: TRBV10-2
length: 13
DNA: TGCGCCAGCAGTGATCAGGGAAAAGAGACCCAGTACTTC
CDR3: CASSDQGKETQYF

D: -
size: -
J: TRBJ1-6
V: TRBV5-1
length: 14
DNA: TGCGCCAGCAGCTTGTCAGGGGATAATTCACCCCTCCACTTT
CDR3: CASSLSGDNSPLHF

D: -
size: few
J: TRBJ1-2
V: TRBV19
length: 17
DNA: TGTGCCAGTAGTATTCAACCCGGACGGGATAGTAACTATGGCTACACCTTC
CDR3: CASSIQPGRDSNYGYTF

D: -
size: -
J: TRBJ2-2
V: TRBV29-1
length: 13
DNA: TGCAGCGCTTGGGGGCCCAACACCGGGGAGCTGTTTTTT
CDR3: CSAWGPNTGELFF

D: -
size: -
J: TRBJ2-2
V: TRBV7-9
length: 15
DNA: TGTGCCAGCAGCTTAGTTAGCGTCAACACCGGGGAGCTGTTTTTT
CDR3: CASSLVSVNTGELFF

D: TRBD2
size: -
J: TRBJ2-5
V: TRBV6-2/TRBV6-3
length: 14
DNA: TGTGCCAGCAGTTACGGGTCGGCGGGAGGGACCCAGTACTTC
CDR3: CASSYGSAGGTQYF

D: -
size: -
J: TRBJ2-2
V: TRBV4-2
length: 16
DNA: TGTGCCGGCAGCCAAGATTACCATACAGTCACCGGGGAGCTGTTTTTT
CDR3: CAGSQDYHTVTGELFF

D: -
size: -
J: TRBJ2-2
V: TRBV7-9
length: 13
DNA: TGTGCCAGCACCGACGGGTTCGTCGGGGAGCTGTTTTTT
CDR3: CASTDGFVGELFF

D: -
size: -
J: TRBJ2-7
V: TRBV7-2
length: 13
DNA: TGTGCCAGCAGCTTAAGGACTGTGTACGAGCAGTACTTC
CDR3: CASSLRTVYEQYF

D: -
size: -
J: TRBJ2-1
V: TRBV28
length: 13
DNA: TGTGCCAGCAGTGACGTCGCCTACAATGAGCAGTTCTTC
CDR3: CASSDVAYNEQFF

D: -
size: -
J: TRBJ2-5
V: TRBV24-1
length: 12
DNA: TGTGCCACCAGTGATTTGGGGGAGGCCCAGTACTTC
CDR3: CATSDLGEAQYF

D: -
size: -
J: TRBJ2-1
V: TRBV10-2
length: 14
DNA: TGCGCCAGCAGTGAGAGTCGCCCTGGCAATGAGCAGTTCTTC
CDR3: CASSESRPGNEQFF

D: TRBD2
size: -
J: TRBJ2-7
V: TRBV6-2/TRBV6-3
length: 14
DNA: TGTGCCAGCCGGGACTCGGGACTAAGCAGCGAGCAGTACTTC
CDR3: CASRDSGLSSEQYF

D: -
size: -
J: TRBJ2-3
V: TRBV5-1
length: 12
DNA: TGCGCCAGCAGCTTGGAGTTAGATACGCAGTATTTT
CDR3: CASSLELDTQYF

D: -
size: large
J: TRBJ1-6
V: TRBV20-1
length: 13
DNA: TGCAGTGCTAGGTCCCAGTATAATTCACCCCTCCACTTT
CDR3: CSARSQYNSPLHF

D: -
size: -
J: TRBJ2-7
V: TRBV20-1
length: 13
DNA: TGCAGTCCGTCTTTGGACAGAACAAGTGAGCAGTACTTC
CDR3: CSPSLDRTSEQYF

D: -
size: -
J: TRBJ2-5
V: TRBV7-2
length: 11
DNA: TGTGCCAGCAGCCGCACGGAGACCCAGTACTTC
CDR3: CASSRTETQYF

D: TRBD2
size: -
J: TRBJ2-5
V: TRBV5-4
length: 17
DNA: TGTGCCAGCAGCCCCATACCTAGCGGGAGTATCTCGCAGACCCAGTACTTC
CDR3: CASSPIPSGSISQTQYF

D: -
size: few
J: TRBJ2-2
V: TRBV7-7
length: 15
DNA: TGTGCTAGCAGCTTACGGACAGATAACACCGGGGAGCTGTTTTTT
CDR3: CASSLRTDNTGELFF

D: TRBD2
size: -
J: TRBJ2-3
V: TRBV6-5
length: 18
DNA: TGTGCCAGCAGTTACCGCGGGACTAGCGGGAGATACACAGATACGCAGTATTTT
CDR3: CASSYRGTSGRYTDTQYF

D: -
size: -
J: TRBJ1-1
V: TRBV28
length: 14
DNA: TGTGCCAGCAGTCCTTACTTTTCGGGAACTGAAGCTTTCTTT
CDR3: CASSPYFSGTEAFF

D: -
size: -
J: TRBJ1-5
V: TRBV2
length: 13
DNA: TGTGCCAGCAGACAGGATAGCAATCAGCCCCAGCATTTT
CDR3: CASRQDSNQPQHF

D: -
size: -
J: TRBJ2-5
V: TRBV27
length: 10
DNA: TGTGCCAGTACCCAAGAGACCCAGTACTTC
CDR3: CASTQETQYF

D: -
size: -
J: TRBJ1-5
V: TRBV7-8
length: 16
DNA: TGTGCCAGCAGCTCCCTGTCATTAGTTTTCGGTCAGCCCCAGCATTTT
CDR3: CASSSLSLVFGQPQHF

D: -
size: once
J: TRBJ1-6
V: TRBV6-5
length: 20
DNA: TGTGCCAGCAGTTACTCGCGTCCGGGATTGGTGGGCATCGGTAATTCACCCCTCCACTTT
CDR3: CASSYSRPGLVGIGNSPLHF

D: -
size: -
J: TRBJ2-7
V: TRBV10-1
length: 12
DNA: TGCGCCAGCAGTGAAAGGGGCTACGAGCAGTACTTC
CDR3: CASSERGYEQYF

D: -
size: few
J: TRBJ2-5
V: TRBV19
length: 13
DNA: TGTGCCAGTAGTGACATGGGTGGCCAGACCCAGTACTTC
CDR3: CASSDMGGQTQYF

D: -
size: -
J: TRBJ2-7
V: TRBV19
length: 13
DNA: TGTGCCAGTAGTATAAGTACCTTGGGCGAGCAGTACTTC
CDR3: CASSISTLGEQYF

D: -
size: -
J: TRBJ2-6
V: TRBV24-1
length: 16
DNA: TGTGCCACCAGTGAGCCCGTTTCCCCTGGGGCCAACGTCCTGACTTTC
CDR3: CATSEPVSPGANVLTF

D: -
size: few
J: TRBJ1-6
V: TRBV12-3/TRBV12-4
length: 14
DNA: TGTGCCAGCAGGGCGGACACAAATAATTCACCCCTCCACTTT
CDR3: CASRADTNNSPLHF

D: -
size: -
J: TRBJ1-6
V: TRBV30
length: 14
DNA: TGTGCCTGGAGTCTTAGTCAGGAGATCTCACCCCTCCACTTT
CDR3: CAWSLSQEISPLHF

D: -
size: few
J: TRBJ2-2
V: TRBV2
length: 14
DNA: TGTGCCAGCAGTGTCGTGAGGGTCACCGGGGAGCTGTTTTTT
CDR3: CASSVVRVTGELFF

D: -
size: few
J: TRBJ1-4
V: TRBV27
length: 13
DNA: TGTGCCAGCAGCTACAGAAGAAATGAAAAACTGTTTTTT
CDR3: CASSYRRNEKLFF

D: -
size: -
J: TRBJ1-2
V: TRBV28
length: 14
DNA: TGTGCCAGCAGTTTCGGTCTCGGAGGAGATGGCTACACCTTC
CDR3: CASSFGLGGDGYTF

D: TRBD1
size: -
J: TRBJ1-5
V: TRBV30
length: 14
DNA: TGTGCCTGGAGTGAGGACAGGGGGGCTCAGCCCCAGCATTTT
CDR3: CAWSEDRGAQPQHF

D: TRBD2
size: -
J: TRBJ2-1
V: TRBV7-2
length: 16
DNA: TGTGCCAGCAGCCCGCCAAGGGGGGGACTAGCTACTGCTGGGTTCTTC
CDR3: CASSPPRGGLATAGFF

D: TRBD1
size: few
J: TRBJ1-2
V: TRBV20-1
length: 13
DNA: TGCAGTGCTAGAGAGGGGACAGATTATGGCTACACCTTC
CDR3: CSAREGTDYGYTF

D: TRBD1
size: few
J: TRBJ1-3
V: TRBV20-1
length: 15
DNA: TGCAGTGCTACCGGACAGGGGGCAGGAGGAAACACCATATATTTT
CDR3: CSATGQGAGGNTIYF

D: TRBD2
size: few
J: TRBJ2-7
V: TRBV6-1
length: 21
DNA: TGTGCCAGCAGTGAAAGGTGGGGACTAGCGGGAGGGCCCATAGTACGTGACGAGCAGTACTTC
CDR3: CASSERWGLAGGPIVRDEQYF